This TCR beta chain is drawn from a study of T-cell reconstitution after alpha-beta-depleted transplantation in children (dated by TCRdb to 2016 to 2018). With respect to the entire study: Using TCR repertoire profiling, the study followed T-cell immune reconstitution in a quantitative way in children after TCRalphabeta/CD19-depleted allogeneic hematopoietic cell transplantation.

V is pared back by 0 bases and J by 2 bases, with 8 bases lying between the germline termini. According to the germline V gene, CDR1 reads KGHSH and CDR2 reads LQKENI. Reading from cysteine to phenylalanine, the CDR3 counts 15 amino acids. The CDR3 DNA has 45 bases and is translated from base 1. The paper's findings and limits, for the study overall: Over the following months the frequencies of hyperexpanded clones went down, and after one year T-cell counts and TCRbeta diversity were mostly credited to newly produced T cells. The high TCRbeta diversity at day 60 in some patients was ascribed to recipient T cells and intrathymic progenitors that had survived conditioning. The apparently early recovery of alphabetaT-cell counts about two months after transplant reportedly depended on only several hundred rapidly expanded clones that came from non-depleted graft cells.

The method behind the library was PCR. Sequencing relied on an Illumina HiSeq 2500. TCR library preparation used molecular barcoding, with unique molecular identifiers applied to normalize quantification of the TCRbeta repertoire. The raw public reads went through TCRdb reprocessing: fastp at Q25, MiXCR clone calling, in-frame beta chains kept. One record per CDR3 amino acid sequence lists the most common genes and DNA. The sample table holds around 490,000 distinct CDR3 sequences, of which 9.5% to 12% were seen once. The ten largest clonotypes hold about 14% of the sample. According to the study, the label for this sample's treatment or condition signals: allogeneic hematopoietic cell transplantation with graft depleted of TCRalphabeta T cells and CD19 B cells. The transplant recipients were children given TCRalphabeta/CD19-depleted allogeneic hematopoietic cell grafts. To note about this clonotype: No antigen is known for it. One base away there is no much larger clone; base qualities are not given.

This clonotype originated in a female patient aged 2 to 10 who had a stem cell transplant for aplastic anemia, so the T cells may come from the graft donor. The sequenced sample was PBMCs, mostly from graft donor cells, obtained 180 days after TCRalphabeta/CD19-depleted stem cell transplant. The sequence links TRBV18 to TRBJ2-1, with the D gene not confidently named. The DNA is as follows: TGTGCCAGCTCACCACCGAGAACCCCCTACAATGAGCAGTTCTTC. This yields the protein CASSPPRTPYNEQFF. With all but the CDR3 taken from the reference TRBV18 and TRBJ2-1 genes, the full variable domain is: NAGVMQNPRHLVRRRGQEARLRCSPMKGHSHVYWYRQLPEEGLKFMVYLQKENIIDESGMPKERFSAEFPKEGPSILRIQQVVRGDSAAYFCASSPPRTPYNEQFFGPGTRLTVL.